The rows below give T cell receptor beta chains drawn from one sample of a study of early T cells in non-severe SARS-CoV-2 infection. TCRdb re-called the 5' RACE reads through MiXCR, storing one row per CDR3 protein. The sample has about 80,000 distinct CDR3 sequences; roughly 12% are singletons. The sequencing sample was made of whole blood. The receptors were sampled from an adult who was a healthcare worker with PCR-confirmed SARS-CoV-2 infection or an uninfected control (not recorded which). Both conserved end residues are part of each CDR3. D genes are given only for firm matches. Clone sizes are given selectively: once, few, many, or a class where the clone is expanded.

CDR3nt	CDR3aa	j_gene	abundance	v_gene	d_gene
TGTGCCAGCAGCGGACAGGGGACGCTCTATAATTCACCCCTCCACTTT	CASSGQGTLYNSPLHF	TRBJ1-6	many	TRBV9	TRBD1
TGCAGCGTCGTCCGGACTACTTACAATGAGCAGTTCTTC	CSVVRTTYNEQFF	TRBJ2-1	-	TRBV29-1	-
TGTGCCAGCAGTAAGCCGGGACTTGCCACCTACGAGCAGTACTTC	CASSKPGLATYEQYF	TRBJ2-7	few	TRBV27	-
TGTGCCAGCAGTTCCCCGACAGGAGCTAATGAAAAACTGTTTTTT	CASSSPTGANEKLFF	TRBJ1-4	few	TRBV28	-
TGCGCCAGCAGCCAAATCCAGGGAGATGAAAAACTGTTTTTT	CASSQIQGDEKLFF	TRBJ1-4	few	TRBV4-1	-
TGTGCCAGCAGTTTCATCGGGACAGGGGATGAAAAACTGTTTTTT	CASSFIGTGDEKLFF	TRBJ1-4	few	TRBV27	TRBD1
TGTGCCAGCAGTGACGCGGGAGGCACAGATACGCAGTATTTT	CASSDAGGTDTQYF	TRBJ2-3	few	TRBV6-4	TRBD2
TGTGCCAGCAGCTTGAGAAGCAGGTCTCTTCGGGAGCAGTACTTC	CASSLRSRSLREQYF	TRBJ2-7	few	TRBV5-6	-
TGTGCCAGCTCCCAGGACAGCACGAAACAAGAGACCCAGTACTTC	CASSQDSTKQETQYF	TRBJ2-5	few	TRBV18	-
TGTGCCAGCAGCCGAGGACTAGCCCCTAGCACAGATACGCAGTATTTT	CASSRGLAPSTDTQYF	TRBJ2-3	-	TRBV7-9	TRBD2
TGTGCCAGCAGCTTAGCTCTCTCGCCTAATGAGCAGTTCTTC	CASSLALSPNEQFF	TRBJ2-1	-	TRBV7-6	-
TGTGCCAGCAGTCAGCCGGACAGGGCGGGGAACTTC	CASSQPDRAGNF	TRBJ2-7	-	TRBV28	TRBD1
TGTGCCATCGGGGCGGGGGGAACTCAGCCCCAGCATTTT	CAIGAGGTQPQHF	TRBJ1-5	-	TRBV10-3	-
TGTGCCAGCAGTTCGACGGGGACAGGGGAAGAGACCCAGTACTTC	CASSSTGTGEETQYF	TRBJ2-5	-	TRBV28	TRBD1
TGTGCCAGCAGTACAACCTTCAGGGTTAACTATGGCTACACCTTC	CASSTTFRVNYGYTF	TRBJ1-2	few	TRBV28	-
TGTGCCAGCAGCAAAGGGAGTAACACTGAAGCTTTCTTT	CASSKGSNTEAFF	TRBJ1-1	-	TRBV7-3	-
TGTGCCAGCAGTTTAGGACTAGCGGGAGTTTACAATGAGCAGTTCTTC	CASSLGLAGVYNEQFF	TRBJ2-1	few	TRBV27	TRBD2
TGTGCCAGTCAGGACAGGCCTGGGGACTATGGCTACACCTTC	CASQDRPGDYGYTF	TRBJ1-2	few	TRBV2	TRBD1
TGCAGCGTTCCCCACTCGGGGCTAGCCTACACAGATACGCAGTATTTT	CSVPHSGLAYTDTQYF	TRBJ2-3	few	TRBV29-1	-
TGTGCCAGCAGCTTGGGGATAGCGGGAAACGAGCAGTTCTTC	CASSLGIAGNEQFF	TRBJ2-1	few	TRBV7-2	TRBD2
TGTGCCAGCAGTAAAAAGATGGGAGCCCAGCATTTT	CASSKKMGAQHF	TRBJ1-5	many	TRBV28	-
TGTGCCAGCAGCAAGGACAACCCTCGAAACACCGGGGAGCTGTTTTTT	CASSKDNPRNTGELFF	TRBJ2-2	-	TRBV2	-
TGTGCCAGCAGTGAATATAGGACAGTGGGGCAGAACACTGAAGCTTTCTTT	CASSEYRTVGQNTEAFF	TRBJ1-1	-	TRBV25-1	-
TGTGCCAGCATCCCGACGGGGCTTAGGAACACTGAAGCTTTCTTT	CASIPTGLRNTEAFF	TRBJ1-1	few	TRBV7-9	-